The 2 T cell receptor beta chains below were found in one sample sequenced in a study of OX40 agonist ivuxolimab in advanced cancers. Library method: the immunoSEQ multiplex PCR assay. TCRdb mirrors the immuneACCESS table, restricted to in-frame sequences. Some clones are absent from its copies; in checked studies, under half trace to an unresolved V gene, and the reason for the others is unknown. This sample comprises more than 35,000 clones, approximately 84% of them detected only once. The ten largest clones capture nearly 7% of the sample. The material was CD4+ or CD8+ T cells sorted from blood, obtained in a trial of the OX40 agonist ivuxolimab. The receptors were sampled from an adult with an advanced solid tumor such as melanoma, head and neck, liver or kidney cancer.

This clone has only one observation. The J gene is TRBJ1-2, the V gene TRBV5-4, with D possibly being TRBD1 (6 bases). Germline CDR1 is SGHNT and CDR2 is YYREEE (reference sequence). The germline V and J ends were trimmed by 5 bases and 2 bases, with 10 bases remaining between them. CDR3 size: 13 residues. CDR3 nucleotide sequence: TGTGCCAGCAGTTGGGACACCAACTATGGCTACACCTTC. It is translated as CASSWDTNYGYTF. The full variable domain, completed using reference TRBV5-4 and TRBJ1-2, is ETGVTQSPTHLIKTRGQQVTLRCSSQSGHNTVSWYQQALGQGPQFIFQYYREEENGRGNFPPRFSGLQFPNYSSELNVNALELDDSALYLCASSWDTNYGYTFGSGTRLTVV.

CDR3 protein: CASSRGLASYEQYF. CDR3 sequence (DNA): TGTGCCAGCTCACGGGGACTAGCCTCCTACGAGCAGTACTTC. The rearrangement uses TRBV18 and TRBJ2-7; 9 bases align to TRBD2. The V and J ends lost 4 bases and 0 bases, in that order; junction bases with no gene match: 1. This CDR3 is 14 amino acids long. The V gene's germline CDR1 is KGHSH and CDR2 LQKENI. The complete variable domain, with remaining parts taken from reference TRBV18 and TRBJ2-7, reads NAGVMQNPRHLVRRRGQEARLRCSPMKGHSHVYWYRQLPEEGLKFMVYLQKENIIDESGMPKERFSAEFPKEGPSILRIQQVVRGDSAAYFCASSRGLASYEQYFGPGTRLTVT.